This TCR beta chain was identified in a study of human T cells and chemical hapten exposure. Original data processing: Ranging from about 20,000 to 690,600, TCR counts per sample had a median value of approximately 99,000. Each CDR3 protein gets one entry after TCRdb re-called the RACE reads with MiXCR. The V and J calls come from TCRdb's annotation, not from the publication. The repertoire holds about 380,000 distinct CDR3 sequences, with approximately 5.1% as singletons. This clonotype was detected only a few times. Time point defined: pre-sensitization, week 0. As for treatment: therapeutic diphenylcyclopropenone sensitization with weekly scalp DPC. The authors extracted total RNA from unfractionated whole blood. Per the germline V gene, CDR1 is MNHEY and CDR2 is SMNVEV (reference sequence). This CDR3 has 15 amino acids. V lost 0 bases and J 7 bases, leaving 15 bases between the germline ends.

This TCR derives from a woman aged 50 to 60 with alopecia areata. Some clones in this sample may be carry-over from other donors' samples. Source: whole blood, taken in connection with sensitization to the hapten diphenylcyclopropenone (DPC). V is TRBV27 and J is TRBJ1-2; D possibly corresponds to TRBD1 (6 bases). CDR3 coding DNA: TGTGCCAGCAGTTTATCGATAGCGGGGGCAACTGGCTACACCTTC. It translates to CASSLSIAGATGYTF.